The rows below give T cell receptor beta chains drawn from one sample of a study of T cell responses to AZD1222 COVID-19 vaccine. Produced via immunoSEQ multiplex PCR; TCRdb's table is partial and in-frame only. Of 95,000 or so clones in the sample, roughly 88% were seen once. Sequenced material: peripheral blood, taken on day 0 of AZD1222 vaccination. The source is an adult in good health. Each CDR3 is given with its conserved first and last residue. The order of the fields is CDR3 protein, clone size, V gene, J gene. Some rows mark clone size as missing; the rest say once, few, many or name a class of expanded clone.

CDR3: CASSLKPPWDDNEQFF; size: .; V: TRBV7-3; J: TRBJ2-1
CDR3: CASSVAPSGGIDTQYF; size: few; V: TRBV9; J: TRBJ2-3
CDR3: CASNLGAGGFLNTQYF; size: .; V: TRBV9; J: TRBJ2-3
CDR3: CASREPTASSSYNSPLHF; size: .; V: TRBV2; J: TRBJ1-6
CDR3: CASSSVGTGMNEQYF; size: .; V: TRBV5-1; J: TRBJ2-7
CDR3: CASSPWDRGGNSPLHF; size: .; V: TRBV11-2; J: TRBJ1-6
CDR3: CASSLSGMETQYF; size: .; V: TRBV27; J: TRBJ2-5
CDR3: CASSRQGETQYF; size: few; V: TRBV6-2/TRBV6-3; J: TRBJ2-5
CDR3: CASSYSGRITDTQYF; size: .; V: TRBV6-5; J: TRBJ2-3
CDR3: CASSLGMDYGYTF; size: .; V: TRBV11-3; J: TRBJ1-2
CDR3: CASSYGTGHLDEQYF; size: .; V: TRBV9; J: TRBJ2-7
CDR3: CASSFIGATGDTEAFF; size: .; V: TRBV27; J: TRBJ1-1
CDR3: CASSLGLRGTGNTIYF; size: .; V: TRBV7-8; J: TRBJ1-3
CDR3: CASSRQGVSTEAFF; size: .; V: TRBV19; J: TRBJ1-1
CDR3: CASSLAGAASGGAGKTQYF; size: .; V: TRBV5-1; J: TRBJ2-5
CDR3: CASSPGPSRTEAFF; size: .; V: TRBV19; J: TRBJ1-1
CDR3: CASSRRDGSFVGGSSYEQYF; size: .; V: TRBV14; J: TRBJ2-7
CDR3: CASSMTPRGGTGELFF; size: .; V: TRBV19; J: TRBJ2-2
CDR3: CASSYSRQGEQYF; size: .; V: TRBV6-5; J: TRBJ2-7
CDR3: CASSFFRRNTIYF; size: .; V: TRBV7-2; J: TRBJ1-3
CDR3: CASSIDLEGSSYNEQFF; size: few; V: TRBV19; J: TRBJ2-1
CDR3: CASSIDRGNAEAFF; size: .; V: TRBV19; J: TRBJ1-1
CDR3: CASTPGRTTNTEAFF; size: .; V: TRBV9; J: TRBJ1-1
CDR3: CASSYRATGANVLTF; size: few; V: TRBV6-2/TRBV6-3; J: TRBJ2-6
CDR3: CAWGTRGNQPQHF; size: .; V: TRBV30; J: TRBJ1-5
CDR3: CASRPGQGVSKQYF; size: .; V: TRBV6-6; J: TRBJ2-7
CDR3: CAWGDGNTIYF; size: .; V: TRBV30; J: TRBJ1-3
CDR3: CASSGDSGWGYGYTF; size: once; V: TRBV6-4; J: TRBJ1-2
CDR3: CASSPPSRVRQPQHF; size: .; V: TRBV7-2; J: TRBJ1-5
CDR3: CASSQTGPDEQYF; size: .; V: TRBV18; J: TRBJ2-7
CDR3: CASSLGAAQNYGYTF; size: .; V: TRBV13; J: TRBJ1-2
CDR3: CASSLNPGSHTEAFF; size: few; V: TRBV3-1/TRBV3-2; J: TRBJ1-1
CDR3: CASSYSTGVGGYTF; size: .; V: TRBV6-5; J: TRBJ1-2
CDR3: CASSKNTGGDTF; size: .; V: TRBV12-3/TRBV12-4; J: TRBJ1-2
CDR3: CASSSADRAPGELFF; size: .; V: TRBV5-5; J: TRBJ2-2
CDR3: CARLCRGTEAFF; size: .; V: TRBV19; J: TRBJ1-1
CDR3: CASSSFSTGEEKLFF; size: .; V: TRBV7-9; J: TRBJ1-4